Below, one T cell receptor beta chain is given with its context. With 1 base removed from V and 2 bases from J, the gap between germline ends came to 19 bases. The V gene's germline CDR1 is SGHVS and CDR2 FQNEAQ. This CDR3 spans 18 amino acids. One Seattle source followed patients from active infection through their disease course. In the source study's methods: For nucleated cells, counts were estimated from reference gene primer amplification. The protocol was immunoSEQ multiplex PCR, while the TCRdb copy is restricted to in-frame clones and leaves out a portion. That table gives V, J and clone size, and the DNA gave D and trimming. Here the sample spans hundreds of thousands of clones, 83% being singletons. The sample is drawn from a study of blood T cell repertoires in COVID-19. Study background: Some COVID-19 samples were acute and others convalescent; all came from the United States, Italy and Spain. T cells, B-cell-depleted T cells, or PBMCs supplied cDNA or gDNA.

Sequenced sample: peripheral blood. The V call is TRBV7-8, the J call TRBJ2-3; a possible D gene is TRBD2 (6 bases). The sequence was collected from a woman in her twenties or thirties with COVID-19, enrolled during active disease. In DNA, the CDR3 is TGTGCCAGCAGCTTAGGGGAGGCTAGCCGAGCCTACACAGATACGCAGTATTTT. This translates into CASSLGEASRAYTDTQYF.